A single sample is the source of the 7 T cell receptor beta chains below, sequenced in a study of regulatory T cells in long-lasting Graves disease. The TCR beta library used iRepertoire HTBI primers with Arm-PCR amplification of CDR3. TCRdb re-analysed the multiplex PCR reads in MiXCR, keeping a single row per CDR3 protein. The sample holds 400,000 to 550,000 distinct CDR3 sequences; more than 12% are singletons and the top ten take over 15%. Time point given: newly diagnosed GD, antithyroid drugs for less than 3 months. PBMCs provided the RNA from which the TCR library was made. In addition, the sample was reused for a study of T cells in Graves' hyperthyroidism and ophthalmopathy.

Sequenced material: peripheral blood mononuclear cells (PBMCs), taken at new diagnosis, from a patient treated with antithyroid drugs. The receptors were sampled from a woman in her 30s with Graves disease.

About this clonotype itself: The germline gene is not matched at one end of the junction; a read error may be the cause. The chain has TRBV15 and TRBJ2-4; no clear D. The CDR3 is 13 residues long. CDR1 is LNHNV, CDR2 YYDKDF, per germline (reference sequence). The CDR3 nucleotides read TGTGCCACCAGCGGTGATTCCAAAAACATTCAGTACTTT. Amino acids: CATSGDSKNIQYF.

This chain connects TRBV28 to TRBJ2-7; D might be TRBD1 or TRBD2, each matching 5 bases. From germline, CDR1 is MDHEN and CDR2 SYDVKM. The CDR3 runs to 14 residues. The V gene lost 5 bases and the J gene lost 3 bases, with 14 bases spanning the gap. CDR3 in DNA: TGTGCCAGCAGTCCACCGGGACCAAACTACGAGCAGTACTTC. Its protein is CASSPPGPNYEQYF.

This clonotype was counted ten times or more. CDR3 bases: TGTGCCAGCATTTCGGGAACTAGCGGCTACGAGCAGTACTTC. The encoded protein is CASISGTSGYEQYF. The chain combines TRBV2 with TRBJ2-7; the match to TRBD2 covers 8 bases. Germline V gene data show CDR1 as SNHLY and CDR2 as FYNNEI. V lost 7 bases and J lost 3; bases outside the gene matches: 8. The CDR3 sequence is 14 residues long.

The table lists this clonotype with many counts. V usage is TRBV13 and J usage is TRBJ2-7; TRBD2 matches at 9 bases. V lost 1 base, J lost 5 bases, and 6 bases stayed unmatched. This CDR3 contains 15 residues. The germline V gene encodes CDR1 PRHDT and CDR2 FYEKMQ (reference sequence). The DNA of the CDR3 is TGTGCCAGCAGCTTAGTTACTAGCGGGTTCGACGAGCAGTACTTC. This encodes CASSLVTSGFDEQYF.

There are many counts of this clonotype. The gene calls are TRBV27 and TRBJ1-2; D remains unclear. There are 14 residues in the CDR3. V was trimmed by 0 bases and J by 6 bases, leaving 11 bases between them. Germline V gene lookup returns CDR1 MNHEY and CDR2 SMNVEV (reference sequence). Here the CDR3 DNA reads TGTGCCAGCAGTTTATCATCGGGGAACCATGGCTACACCTTC. Protein: CASSLSSGNHGYTF.

This clonotype was picked up many times. The rearrangement links TRBV2 to TRBJ1-3; D uncertain. Germline V gene data show CDR1 as SNHLY and CDR2 as FYNNEI. The CDR3 is made up of 13 amino acids. Trimming took off 6 bases at V and 0 bases at J, with 6 bases between the two ends. The CDR3 region has the DNA TGTGCCAGCAGCGACAACTCTGGAAACACCATATATTTT. This sequence encodes CASSDNSGNTIYF.

This clonotype was seen more than once but under ten times. The genes are TRBV2 and TRBJ2-3, with 13 bases that match TRBD2. The germline gives CDR1 SNHLY, CDR2 FYNNEI. V gave up 6 bases and J gave up 4 bases; unmatched junction bases: 22. This CDR3 region has 21 residues. The CDR3 bases are TGTGCCAGCAGGTTTCCCGGGACAGCCGGGACTAGCGGGAAGCTGGCAGATACGCAGTATTTT. This codes for CASRFPGTAGTSGKLADTQYF.